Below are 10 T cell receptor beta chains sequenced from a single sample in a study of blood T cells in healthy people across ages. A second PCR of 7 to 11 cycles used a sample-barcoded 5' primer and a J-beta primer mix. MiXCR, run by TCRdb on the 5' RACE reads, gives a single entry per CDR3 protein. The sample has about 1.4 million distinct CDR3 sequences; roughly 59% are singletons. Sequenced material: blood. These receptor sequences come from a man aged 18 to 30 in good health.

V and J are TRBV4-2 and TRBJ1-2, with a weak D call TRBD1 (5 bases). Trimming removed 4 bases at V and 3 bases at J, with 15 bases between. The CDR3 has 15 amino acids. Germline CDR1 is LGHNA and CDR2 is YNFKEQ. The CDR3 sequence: CASSPTVGMDYGYTF. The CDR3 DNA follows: TGTGCCAGCAGCCCGACAGTAGGTATGGACTATGGCTACACCTTC.

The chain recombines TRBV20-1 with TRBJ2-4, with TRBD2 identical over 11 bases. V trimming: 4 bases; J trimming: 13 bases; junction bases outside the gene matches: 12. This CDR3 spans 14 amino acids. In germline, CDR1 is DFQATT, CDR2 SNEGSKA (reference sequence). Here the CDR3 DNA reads TGCAGTGCTACGGTAGCGGGGGGGCCTGAAGAGCAGTACTTC. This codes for CSATVAGGPEEQYF.

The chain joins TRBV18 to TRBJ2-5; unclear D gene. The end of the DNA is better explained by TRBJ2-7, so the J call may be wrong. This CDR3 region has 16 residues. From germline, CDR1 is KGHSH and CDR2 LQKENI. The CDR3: CASSPGQDVSPREQYF. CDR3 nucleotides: TGTGCCAGCTCACCAGGGCAGGACGTCTCCCCACGCGAGCAGTACTTC.

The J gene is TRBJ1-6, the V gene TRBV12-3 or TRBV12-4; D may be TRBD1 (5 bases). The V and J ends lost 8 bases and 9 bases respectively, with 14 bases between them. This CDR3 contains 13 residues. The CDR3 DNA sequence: TGTGCCAGCGGGGCAGGGATAGCTTCACCCCTCCACTTT. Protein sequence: CASGAGIASPLHF.

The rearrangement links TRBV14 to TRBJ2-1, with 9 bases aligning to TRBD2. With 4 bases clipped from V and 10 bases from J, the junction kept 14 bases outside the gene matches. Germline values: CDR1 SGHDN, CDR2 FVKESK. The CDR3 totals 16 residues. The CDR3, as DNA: TGTGCCAGCAGCCCCTTAGTGGGGACTAGCAAGCGCGAGCAGTTCTTC. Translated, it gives CASSPLVGTSKREQFF.

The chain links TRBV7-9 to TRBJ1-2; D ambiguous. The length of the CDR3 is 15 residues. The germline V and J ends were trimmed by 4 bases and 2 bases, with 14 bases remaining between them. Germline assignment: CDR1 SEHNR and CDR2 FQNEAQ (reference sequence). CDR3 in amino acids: CASSSLSGPNYGYTF. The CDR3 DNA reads TGTGCCAGCAGCTCTCTCTCTGGGCCGAACTATGGCTACACCTTC.

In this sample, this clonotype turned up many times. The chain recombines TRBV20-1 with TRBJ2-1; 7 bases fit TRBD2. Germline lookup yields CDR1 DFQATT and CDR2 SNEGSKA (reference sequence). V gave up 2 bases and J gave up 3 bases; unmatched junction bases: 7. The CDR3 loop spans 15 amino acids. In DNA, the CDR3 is TGCAGTGCTAGATGGGGGAGGGGCCGCTACAATGAGCAGTTCTTC. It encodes CSARWGRGRYNEQFF.

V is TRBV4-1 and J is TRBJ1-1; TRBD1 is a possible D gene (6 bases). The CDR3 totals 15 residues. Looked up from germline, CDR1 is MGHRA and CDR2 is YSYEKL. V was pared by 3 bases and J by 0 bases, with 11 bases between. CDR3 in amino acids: CASSQEGQLNTEAFF. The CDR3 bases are TGCGCCAGCAGCCAGGAAGGACAGCTGAACACTGAAGCTTTCTTT.

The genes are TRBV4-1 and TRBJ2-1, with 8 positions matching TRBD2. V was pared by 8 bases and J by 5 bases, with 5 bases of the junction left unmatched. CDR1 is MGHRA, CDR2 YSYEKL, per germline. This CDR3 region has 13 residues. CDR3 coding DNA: TGCGCCAGCGGCCGGGGGGGGAACAATGAGCAGTTCTTC. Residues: CASGRGGNNEQFF.

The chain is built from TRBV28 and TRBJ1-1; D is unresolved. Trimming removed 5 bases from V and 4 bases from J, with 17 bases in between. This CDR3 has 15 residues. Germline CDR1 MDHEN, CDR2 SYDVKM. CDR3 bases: TGTGCCAGCAGTCCCGCCTACAGAGAATCCACTGAAGCTTTCTTT. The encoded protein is CASSPAYRESTEAFF.